The 3 T cell receptor beta chains in this list originate from one sample, sequenced in a study of blood T cells in healthy people across ages. A second 7 to 11 cycle PCR used barcoded and J-beta primers. Each CDR3 protein gets one entry after TCRdb re-called the 5' RACE reads with MiXCR. Among hundreds of thousands of distinct CDR3 sequences listed, 25% were seen once. This same sample was also taken into another study, of T cells of mothers and their children.

The sequenced sample consisted of blood. Receptors originate from a boy aged 5-17 years in good health.

This chain connects TRBV25-1 to TRBJ2-5; D may match TRBD1 or TRBD2 (5 bases each). The J call could be wrong; TRBJ2-1 is a better fit for the DNA end. Germline V gives CDR1 MGHDK, CDR2 SYGVNS. The CDR3 has 13 amino acids. The CDR3 region has the DNA TGTGCCAGCAGGGGACCAGCGGTCGATGAGCAGTTCTTC. It yields the protein CASRGPAVDEQFF.

There are a few counts of this clonotype. The junction does not match germline at one end; this may be a read error. The chain carries TRBV4-1 and TRBJ2-5; the match to TRBD2 covers 8 bases. The CDR3 totals 13 residues. CDR1 MGHRA and CDR2 YSYEKL come from the germline V gene. The CDR3 spells CASSQVGRETRYF. The CDR3 DNA reads TGCGCCAGCAGCCAAGTCGGGAGGGAGACCCGGTACTTC.

This clonotype has just a few counts. This chain uses TRBV11-1 with TRBJ1-4, with a tentative D call TRBD1 (5 bases). This CDR3 is built from 18 residues. Deletions cut 4 bases from V and 0 bases from J, with 18 bases between. CDR1 SGHAT and CDR2 FQDESV come from the germline V gene (reference sequence). CDR3 coding DNA: TGTGCCAGCAGCTCCAGAGGGACGTGGAACTCAACTAATGAAAAACTGTTTTTT. Protein sequence: CASSSRGTWNSTNEKLFF. The variable domain in full, with the rest retrieved from reference TRBV11-1 and TRBJ1-4, is EAEVAQSPRYKITEKSQAVAFWCDPISGHATLYWYRQILGQGPELLVQFQDESVVDDSQLPKDRFSAERLKGVDSTLKIQPAELGDSAMYLCASSSRGTWNSTNEKLFFGSGTQLSVL.